Below, 22 T cell receptor beta chains from the same sample are listed, as sequenced in a study of OX40 agonist ivuxolimab in advanced cancers. Assay used: immunoSEQ multiplex PCR; TCRdb lists only in-frame clones, some missing. There are some 83,000 clones in the sample; roughly 93% occur only once, and roughly 6.5% lies in the top ten. Source: CD4+ or CD8+ T cells sorted from blood, taken in a trial of the OX40 agonist ivuxolimab. The source is an adult with an advanced solid tumor such as melanoma, head and neck, liver or kidney cancer.

This rearrangement joins TRBV10-3 to TRBJ1-4; a weak D match, TRBD1 (5 bases). The germline CDR1 and CDR2 sequences are ENHRY and SYGVKD. The CDR3 has 17 amino acids. V was pared by 0 bases and J by 0 bases, with 11 bases between. CDR3 amino acids: CAISESPRDATNEKLFF. The CDR3 DNA reads as TGTGCCATCAGTGAGTCGCCCAGGGATGCAACTAATGAAAAACTGTTTTTT.

The rearrangement links TRBV20-1 to TRBJ1-5; D is unclear. The CDR3 is made up of 11 amino acids. From germline, CDR1 is DFQATT and CDR2 SNEGSKA (reference sequence). V lost 3 bases to trimming and J lost 5 bases, with 5 bases between them. DNA of the CDR3: TGCAGTGCTAGCTACGATCAGCCCCAGCATTTT. Residues: CSASYDQPQHF.

The CDR3 spells CSVETGNSGNTIYF. As DNA, the CDR3 is TGCAGCGTCGAGACAGGGAACTCTGGAAACACCATATATTTT. The V gene is TRBV29-1, the J gene TRBJ1-3, with 7 bases aligning to TRBD1. Trimming took 6 bases from V and 0 from J; bases not matched to a gene: 5. CDR3 length: 14 amino acids. The germline V gene has CDR1 SQVTM and CDR2 ANQGSEA.

This rearrangement joins TRBV9 to TRBJ2-5, with 7 bases that match TRBD1. CDR3 length equals 15 residues. The J segment lost 5 bases and the V segment lost 3 bases, leaving 10 bases of the junction unmatched. Germline V CDR1 and CDR2: SGDLS, YYNGEE. The CDR3 here is CASSANTGDGETQYF. As DNA, the CDR3 is TGTGCCAGCAGCGCGAATACAGGGGACGGGGAGACCCAGTACTTC.

The V call is TRBV11-2, the J call TRBJ2-5; D might be TRBD1 or TRBD2, each matching 6 bases. Germline V gene lookup returns CDR1 SGHAT and CDR2 FQNNGV. The CDR3 covers 14 residues. Trimming stripped 4 bases from V and 5 bases from J, with 14 bases between. For the CDR3, the DNA is TGTGCCAGCAGCTCGGACTACGGACAGGAGACCCAGTACTTC. It is translated as CASSSDYGQETQYF.

This clone was seen only once. The rearrangement links TRBV5-6 to TRBJ2-5, with D unclear. V was shortened by 0 bases and J by 0 bases, with 3 bases between the two germline ends. The CDR3 covers 13 residues. Germline CDR1 SGHDT, CDR2 YYEEEE. The chain's CDR3 is CASSLANQETQYF. The DNA of the CDR3 is TGTGCCAGCAGCTTGGCCAACCAAGAGACCCAGTACTTC.

The chain joins TRBV5-1 to TRBJ1-1; a possible D gene is TRBD1 (6 bases). The CDR3 contains 13 residues. Germline CDR1 and CDR2: SGHRS and YFSETQ. Trimming shortened V by 4 bases and J by 1 base, and 8 bases separated the two germline ends. The CDR3 loop reads CASSVGQNTEAFF. The CDR3 DNA reads as TGCGCCAGCAGCGTGGGACAGAACACTGAAGCTTTCTTT.

The chain employs TRBV4-3 and TRBJ2-7; TRBD2 agrees at 9 bases. Germline lookup yields CDR1 LGHNA and CDR2 YSLEER. V lost 4 bases and J lost 1; bases outside the gene matches: 5. The CDR3 is 15 amino acids. The chain's CDR3 is CASSPGTSHSYEQYF. As DNA, the CDR3 is TGCGCCAGCAGCCCCGGGACTAGCCATTCCTACGAGCAGTACTTC.

The chain combines TRBV10-1 with TRBJ2-5; the match to TRBD1 covers 8 bases. Germline CDR1 and CDR2: WNHNN and SYGVQD (reference sequence). Trimming took 6 bases from V and 2 from J; bases not matched to a gene: 5. The CDR3 is 14 residues long. The CDR3 DNA is TGCGCCAGCAGCCCTGGGACAGGTCAAGAGACCCAGTACTTC. Translating it yields CASSPGTGQETQYF.

V usage is TRBV7-9 and J usage is TRBJ2-3, with D perhaps TRBD1 (6 bases). Looked up from germline, CDR1 is SEHNR and CDR2 is FQNEAQ (reference sequence). The V end lost 5 bases, the J end lost 2 bases, and 8 bases lay between the germline ends. This CDR3 is built from 13 residues. The CDR3 nucleotides are TGTGCCAGCAGCCGGGACAACACAGATACGCAGTATTTT. Translation gives CASSRDNTDTQYF.

This chain connects TRBV19 to TRBJ1-1, with 10 bases aligning to TRBD1. Trimming at V came to 5 bases and at J to 7 bases, leaving 10 bases not matched to a gene. CDR1 LNHDA and CDR2 SQIVND come from the germline V gene (reference sequence). CDR3 length equals 15 residues. This CDR3 reads CASSVTGTGAHEAFF. The CDR3 DNA reads TGTGCCAGTAGTGTTACCGGGACAGGGGCCCATGAAGCTTTCTTT.

In DNA, the CDR3 is TGTGCCATCAGTGAAGGAGGCAATGAGCAGTTCTTC. It specifies CAISEGGNEQFF. The rearrangement joins TRBV10-3 to TRBJ2-1; weak D call: TRBD2 (5 bases). The ends were cut back, 3 bases at V and 6 bases at J, with 6 bases in the middle. This CDR3 is built from 12 residues. The germline gives CDR1 ENHRY, CDR2 SYGVKD.

The table lists this clone with a count of one. The CDR3 nucleotides are TGCGCCAGCAGTGAGTCGGTAGGCGCTGGGGCCAACGTCCTGACTTTC. It specifies CASSESVGAGANVLTF. V usage is TRBV10-1 and J usage is TRBJ2-6; the D is unclear. V lost 0 bases and J lost 2, with 8 bases in between. Germline V CDR1 and CDR2: WNHNN, SYGVQD (reference sequence). CDR3 length: 16 amino acids.

The rearrangement joins TRBV4-2 to TRBJ2-7, with 8 nucleotides matching TRBD1. V trimming: 4 bases; J trimming: 2 bases; junction bases outside the gene matches: 7. From germline, CDR1 is LGHNA and CDR2 YNFKEQ. The CDR3 length is 15 residues. In DNA, the CDR3 is TGTGCCAGCAGCCCCACAGGGGGGATCGCCTACGAGCAGTACTTC. It yields the protein CASSPTGGIAYEQYF.

The V and J genes are TRBV5-1 and TRBJ2-3, with D possibly called TRBD1 or TRBD2 (5 bases each). This CDR3 is built from 17 residues. Germline V gene lookup returns CDR1 SGHRS and CDR2 YFSETQ. Trimming took off 0 bases at V and 0 bases at J, with 14 bases between the two ends. The CDR3: CASSLEPGTSSTDTQYF. CDR3 DNA sequence: TGCGCCAGCAGCTTGGAACCAGGGACCTCTAGCACAGATACGCAGTATTTT.

J is TRBJ1-1 and V is TRBV4-1, with D possibly TRBD1 on 5 matching bases. V dropped 0 bases and J dropped 4 bases, with 12 bases sitting between them. The CDR3 covers 15 residues. Germline CDR1 is MGHRA and CDR2 is YSYEKL. CDR3 coding DNA: TGCGCCAGCAGCCAAGAGGTAAGGGGAGGCACTGAAGCTTTCTTT. It codes for CASSQEVRGGTEAFF.

The chain combines TRBV6-5 with TRBJ2-7; 7 bases fit TRBD1. Germline assignment: CDR1 MNHEY and CDR2 SVGAGI. With V trimmed by 3 bases and J by 4 bases, 6 bases remained unmatched. The CDR3 contains 14 residues. The CDR3 bases are TGTGCCAGCAGTTATAGAGAGGGGGCGTACGAGCAGTACTTC. Its protein product is CASSYREGAYEQYF.

V gene TRBV29-1 combines with J gene TRBJ1-2; TRBD1 agrees at 11 bases. Trimming at V came to 7 bases and at J to 6 bases, leaving 7 bases not matched to a gene. Germline loops: CDR1 SQVTM, CDR2 ANQGSEA. The CDR3 consists of 13 residues. CDR3: CSAPGQGEDGYTF. CDR3 DNA sequence: TGCAGCGCACCGGGACAGGGGGAAGATGGCTACACCTTC.

This chain connects TRBV10-1 to TRBJ2-1; 7 bases are shared with TRBD2. The germline V gene encodes CDR1 WNHNN and CDR2 SYGVQD (reference sequence). The CDR3 consists of 13 residues. V lost 6 bases to trimming and J lost 8 bases; unmatched junction nucleotides: 7. CDR3 in amino acids: CASSAGLVDEQFF. As DNA, the CDR3 is TGCGCCAGCAGCGCAGGACTAGTCGATGAGCAGTTCTTC.

The chain carries TRBV29-1 and TRBJ1-1, with D possibly matching TRBD1 (6 bases). Germline V lookup: CDR1 SQVTM, CDR2 ANQGSEA. This CDR3 region has 16 residues. V lost 4 bases and J 1 base, leaving 19 bases between the germline ends. The CDR3 DNA follows: TGCAGCGTTGTGGGAATAGCGGGACACCCGAACACTGAAGCTTTCTTT. Translated, it gives CSVVGIAGHPNTEAFF.

The chain links TRBV11-2 to TRBJ1-2; the D gene is possibly TRBD1 (5 bases). V was trimmed by 2 bases and J by 4 bases, leaving 20 bases between them. The CDR3 runs to 17 residues. The germline V gene encodes CDR1 SGHAT and CDR2 FQNNGV. The CDR3 region has the DNA TGTGCCAGCAGCTTACAGGCAGGGACCTCGACTCTCTATGGCTACACCTTC. Translated, it gives CASSLQAGTSTLYGYTF. Using reference TRBV11-2 and TRBJ1-2 for the parts outside the CDR3, the full variable domain is EAGVAQSPRYKIIEKRQSVAFWCNPISGHATLYWYQQILGQGPKLLIQFQNNGVVDDSQLPKDRFSAERLKGVDSTLKIQPAKLEDSAVYLCASSLQAGTSTLYGYTFGSGTRLTVV.

The V call is TRBV5-8, the J call TRBJ2-5; 16 bases match TRBD2. The J segment lost 5 bases and the V segment lost 4 bases, leaving 8 bases of the junction unmatched. This CDR3 is built from 17 residues. Germline assignment: CDR1 SGHTS and CDR2 YDEGEE. CDR3 nucleotide sequence: TGTGCCAGCAGCGCGGGACTAGCGGGGGGGCTGGGGGAGACCCAGTACTTC. Its protein is CASSAGLAGGLGETQYF.